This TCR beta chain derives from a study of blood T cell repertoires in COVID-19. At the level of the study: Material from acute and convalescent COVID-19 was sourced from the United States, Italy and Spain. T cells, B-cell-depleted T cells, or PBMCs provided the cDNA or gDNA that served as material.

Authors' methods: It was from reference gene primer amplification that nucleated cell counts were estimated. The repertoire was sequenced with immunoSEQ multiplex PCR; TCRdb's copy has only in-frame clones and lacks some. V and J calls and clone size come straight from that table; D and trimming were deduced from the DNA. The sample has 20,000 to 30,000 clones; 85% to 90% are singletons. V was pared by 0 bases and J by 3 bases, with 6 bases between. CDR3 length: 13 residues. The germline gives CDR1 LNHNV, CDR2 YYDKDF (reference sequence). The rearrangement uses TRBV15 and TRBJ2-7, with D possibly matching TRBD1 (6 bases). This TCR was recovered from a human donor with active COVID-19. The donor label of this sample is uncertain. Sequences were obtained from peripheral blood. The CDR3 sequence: CATSRDRGYEQYF. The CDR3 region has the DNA TGTGCCACCAGCAGAGACAGGGGCTACGAGCAGTACTTC.